This T cell receptor (beta chain) was documented in a study of blood T cell repertoires in COVID-19. Assay used: immunoSEQ multiplex PCR; TCRdb lists only in-frame clones, some missing. The sample has under 350,000 clones, 89% seen once. V dropped 7 bases and J dropped 8 bases, with 11 bases sitting between them. There are 11 residues in the CDR3. Specimen: PBMCs or T cells enriched from blood (not recorded which). V gene TRBV12-3 or TRBV12-4 combines with J gene TRBJ1-1; TRBD1 might be the D (6 bases). This TCR was sampled from a woman between 35 and 50 years old who had recovered from COVID-19. CDR3 protein: CASKQTGEAFF. The CDR3 bases are TGTGCCAGCAAGCAGACAGGAGAAGCTTTCTTT.